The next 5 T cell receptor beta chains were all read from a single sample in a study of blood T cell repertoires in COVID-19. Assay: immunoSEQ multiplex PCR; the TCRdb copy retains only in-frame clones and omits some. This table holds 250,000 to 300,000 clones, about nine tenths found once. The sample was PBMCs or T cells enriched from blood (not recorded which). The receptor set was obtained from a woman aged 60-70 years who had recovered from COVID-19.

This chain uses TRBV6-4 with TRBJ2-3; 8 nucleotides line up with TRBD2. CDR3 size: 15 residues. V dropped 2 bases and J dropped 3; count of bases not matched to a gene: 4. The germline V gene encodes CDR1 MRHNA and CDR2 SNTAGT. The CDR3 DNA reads TGTGCCAGCAGTGACGACGGGGGGGCAACAGATACGCAGTATTTT. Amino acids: CASSDDGGATDTQYF.

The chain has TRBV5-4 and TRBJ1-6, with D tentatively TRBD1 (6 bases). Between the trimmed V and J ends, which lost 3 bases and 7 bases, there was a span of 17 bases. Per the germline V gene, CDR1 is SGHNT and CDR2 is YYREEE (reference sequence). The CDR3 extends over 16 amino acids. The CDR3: CASSSEPRGWNSPLHF. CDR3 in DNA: TGTGCCAGCAGCTCGGAACCCAGGGGTTGGAATTCACCCCTCCACTTT.

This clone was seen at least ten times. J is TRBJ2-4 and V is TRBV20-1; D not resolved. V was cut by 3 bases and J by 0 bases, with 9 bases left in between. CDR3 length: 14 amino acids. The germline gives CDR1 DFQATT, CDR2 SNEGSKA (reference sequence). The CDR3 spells CSASIDSAKNIQYF. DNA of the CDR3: TGCAGTGCTAGTATAGACTCAGCCAAAAACATTCAGTACTTC.

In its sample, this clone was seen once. The chain's CDR3 is CASSIGTGVSGNTIYF. CDR3 coding DNA: TGTGCCAGTAGTATAGGGACGGGAGTCTCTGGAAACACCATATATTTT. The V and J genes are TRBV19 and TRBJ1-3, with D uncertain. There are 16 residues in the CDR3. Germline V gene lookup returns CDR1 LNHDA and CDR2 SQIVND (reference sequence). The V end was cut by 1 base, the J end by 0 bases, with 10 bases between.

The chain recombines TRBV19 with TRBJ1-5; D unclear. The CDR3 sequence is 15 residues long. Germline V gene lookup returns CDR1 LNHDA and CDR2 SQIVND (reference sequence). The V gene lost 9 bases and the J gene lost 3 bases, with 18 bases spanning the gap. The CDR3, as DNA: TGTGCCAGCGACACTGGTGCAGGAAACAATCAGCCCCAGCATTTT. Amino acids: CASDTGAGNNQPQHF.